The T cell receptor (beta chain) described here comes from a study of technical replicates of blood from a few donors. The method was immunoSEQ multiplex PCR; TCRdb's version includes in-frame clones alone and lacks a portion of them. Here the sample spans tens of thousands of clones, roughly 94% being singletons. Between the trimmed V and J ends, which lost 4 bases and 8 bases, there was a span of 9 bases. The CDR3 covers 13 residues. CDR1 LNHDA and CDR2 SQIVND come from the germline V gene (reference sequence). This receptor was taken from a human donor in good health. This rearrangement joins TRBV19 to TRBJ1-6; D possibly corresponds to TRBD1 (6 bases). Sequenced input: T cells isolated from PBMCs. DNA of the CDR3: TGTGCCAGTAGTACAGGACAGTATTCACCCCTCCACTTT. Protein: CASSTGQYSPLHF.